The 9 T cell receptor beta chains below all came from one sample that was sequenced in a study of blood T cell repertoires in COVID-19. The table came from immunoSEQ multiplex PCR; TCRdb's copy has only in-frame clones and leaves some out. The sample lists around 170,000 clones; roughly 90% were seen once. The material sequenced was peripheral blood. These receptors were taken from a man between 60 and 75 years old with acute or convalescent COVID-19.

The chain couples TRBV19 to TRBJ2-7; TRBD1 matches at 9 bases. CDR3 length equals 14 residues. Germline loops: CDR1 LNHDA, CDR2 SQIVND (reference sequence). The junction had 8 bases not matched to a gene; V was cut back by 5 bases and J by 6 bases. The DNA of the CDR3 is TGTGCCAGTAGTCTGAGGACAGGGGTCGCCGAGCAGTACTTC. The encoded protein is CASSLRTGVAEQYF.

V gene TRBV7-9 combines with J gene TRBJ2-2; possible D gene TRBD2, 6 bases. V was clipped by 5 bases and J by 5 bases, with 12 bases between them. Germline V gene sequence: CDR1 SEHNR, CDR2 FQNEAQ (reference sequence). The CDR3 consists of 14 residues. The CDR3 is CASSPGGLTGELFF. The DNA for the CDR3 is TGTGCCAGCAGCCCCGGGGGACTTACCGGGGAGCTGTTTTTT. Variable domain in full (rest from reference TRBV7-9 and TRBJ2-2): DTGVSQNPRHKITKRGQNVTFRCDPISEHNRLYWYRQTLGQGPEFLTYFQNEAQLEKSRLLSDRFSAERPKGSFSTLEIQRTEQGDSAMYLCASSPGGLTGELFFGEGSRLTVL.

The gene calls are TRBV7-2 and TRBJ2-2; D is possibly TRBD2 (7 bases). The CDR3 sequence is 15 residues long. Germline V gives CDR1 SGHTA, CDR2 FQGNSA. Trimming stripped 3 bases from V and 1 base from J, with 9 bases between. In DNA form, the CDR3 reads TGTGCCAGCAGCTTCGGGGGGCGGAACACCGGGGAGCTGTTTTTT. It specifies CASSFGGRNTGELFF.

This chain connects TRBV29-1 to TRBJ1-2; 8 bases are shared with TRBD1. V dropped 7 bases and J dropped 4; count of bases not matched to a gene: 5. Germline V gene sequence: CDR1 SQVTM, CDR2 ANQGSEA. The CDR3 sequence is 12 residues long. The CDR3 coding sequence is TGCAGCGACTGGACAGGGACCTATGGCTACACCTTC. Translation: CSDWTGTYGYTF. Based on the CDR3 plus reference TRBV29-1 and TRBJ1-2, the full variable domain is SAVISQKPSRDICQRGTSLTIQCQVDSQVTMMFWYRQQPGQSLTLIATANQGSEATYESGFVIDKFPISRPNLTFSTLTVSNMSPEDSSIYLCSDWTGTYGYTFGSGTRLTVV.

V usage is TRBV18 and J usage is TRBJ1-2; tentative D call: TRBD1 (6 bases). The CDR3 runs to 15 residues. CDR1 KGHSH and CDR2 LQKENI come from the germline V gene. Trimming left V 1 base short and J 3 bases short, with 12 bases between. Written as DNA, the CDR3 is TGTGCCAGCTCACCACGGGCCAGGGGTGACTATGGCTACACCTTC. Protein sequence: CASSPRARGDYGYTF.

This clone was picked up one time. The V call is TRBV19, the J call TRBJ2-1; 11 nucleotides agree with TRBD1. The V and J ends lost 1 base and 7 bases, in that order; junction bases with no gene match: 6. Per germline, CDR1 LNHDA and CDR2 SQIVND (reference sequence). CDR3 size: 16 residues. Here the CDR3 DNA reads TGTGCCAGTAGTATAGTGGGGGGACAGGGGGTTAATGAGCAGTTCTTC. Protein: CASSIVGGQGVNEQFF.

The rearrangement uses TRBV29-1 and TRBJ2-3; 9 positions agree with TRBD2. The CDR3 runs to 14 residues. J was trimmed by 3 bases and V by 6 bases; bases with no gene match: 7. CDR1 and CDR2 from the germline V gene are SQVTM and ANQGSEA. CDR3 sequence reads: CSVGTSTWTDTQYF. DNA of the CDR3: TGCAGCGTAGGGACTAGCACGTGGACAGATACGCAGTATTTT.

The chain is built from TRBV25-1 and TRBJ1-6, with D tentatively TRBD1 (6 bases). The CDR3 sequence is 18 residues long. The germline V and J ends were trimmed by 2 bases and 5 bases, with 19 bases remaining between them. Germline V gene sequence: CDR1 MGHDK, CDR2 SYGVNS. CDR3 loop: CASSETPGTYPDNSPLHF. CDR3 coding DNA: TGTGCCAGCAGTGAAACCCCGGGGACATATCCCGATAATTCACCCCTCCACTTT. Full variable domain (rest looked up from reference TRBV25-1 and TRBJ1-6): EADIYQTPRYLVIGTGKKITLECSQTMGHDKMYWYQQDPGMELHLIHYSYGVNSTEKGDLSSESTVSRIRTEHFPLTLESARPSHTSQYLCASSETPGTYPDNSPLHFGNGTRLTVT.

This sequence joins TRBV4-1 and TRBJ1-2, with 12 bases aligning to TRBD1. V lost 4 bases to trimming and J lost 8 bases; unmatched junction nucleotides: 8. CDR3 length: 15 residues. CDR1 is MGHRA and CDR2 is YSYEKL in the germline V gene. The CDR3 region has the DNA TGCGCCAGCAGCCCCCACACCGGGACAGGGGGCGGCTACACCTTC. Amino acids: CASSPHTGTGGGYTF.